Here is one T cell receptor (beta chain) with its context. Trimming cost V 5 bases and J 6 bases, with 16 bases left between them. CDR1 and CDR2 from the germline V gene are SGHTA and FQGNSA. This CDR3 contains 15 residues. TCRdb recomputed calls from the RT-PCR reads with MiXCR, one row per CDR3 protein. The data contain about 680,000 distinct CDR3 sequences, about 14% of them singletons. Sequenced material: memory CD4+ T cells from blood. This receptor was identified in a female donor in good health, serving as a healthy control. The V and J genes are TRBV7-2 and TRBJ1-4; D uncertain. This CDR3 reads CASSATADGYEKLFF. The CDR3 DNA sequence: TGTGCCAGCAGCGCAACCGCGGACGGATATGAAAAACTGTTTTTT.